The source of this T cell receptor (beta chain) is a study of blood T cell repertoires in COVID-19. Original handling: The authors estimated nucleated cell counts from reference gene primer amplification. Data came from immunoSEQ multiplex PCR; TCRdb stores just in-frame clones and leaves some out. D and trimming come from the DNA, and the V and J calls and clone size come from that table. The sample holds fewer than 300,000 clones; about four fifths are singletons and the top ten take about 1.6%. The germline V gene has CDR1 SGHKS and CDR2 YYEKEE (reference sequence). The CDR3 extends over 13 amino acids. Trimming left V 0 bases short and J 2 bases short, with 2 bases between.

Material for sequencing was peripheral blood. V and J are TRBV5-5 and TRBJ2-2; D gene unclear. The clonotype was recovered from a human donor with COVID-19, enrolled during active disease. The donor label of this sample is uncertain. The CDR3 is CASSLANTGELFF. As DNA, the CDR3 is TGTGCCAGCAGCTTGGCTAACACCGGGGAGCTGTTTTTT.